One sample yielded the 23 T cell receptor beta chains listed below, sequenced in a study of blood T cells in healthy people across ages. Through a sample-barcoded 5' primer and a J-beta primer mix, a second PCR was run for roughly 7 to 12 cycles. MiXCR, run by TCRdb on the 5' RACE reads, gives a single entry per CDR3 protein. The data show about 1.1 million distinct CDR3 sequences, with more than 30% seen just once and under 15% held by the top ten. The source material was blood. The receptors stem from a man aged 18 to 29 in good health.

V is TRBV6-2 or TRBV6-3 and J is TRBJ2-1; D might be TRBD1 (5 bases). The germline gives CDR1 MNHEY, CDR2 SVGEGT. The CDR3 is 18 residues long. V lost 1 base and J 6 bases, leaving 22 bases between the germline ends. In DNA, the CDR3 is TGTGCCAGCAGTTACTTCCGACTCAGGGCCGGAGCTATCAATGAGCAGTTCTTC. Its protein product is CASSYFRLRAGAINEQFF.

This sequence joins TRBV28 and TRBJ2-7; D call uncertain. This CDR3 has 15 residues. Germline assignment: CDR1 MDHEN and CDR2 SYDVKM. The V end was cut by 2 bases, the J end by 3 bases, with 14 bases between. The CDR3 DNA follows: TGTGCCAGCAGTTTACGTGGGCCCCTCATCTACGAGCAGTACTTC. Protein sequence: CASSLRGPLIYEQYF.

V is TRBV5-1 and J is TRBJ2-3, with D possibly being TRBD1 (5 bases). CDR3 size: 16 residues. Trimming stripped 0 bases from V and 6 bases from J, with 17 bases between. Germline V CDR1 and CDR2: SGHRS, YFSETQ. This chain's CDR3 is CASSLEGDSRLDTQYF. The CDR3 DNA sequence: TGCGCCAGCAGCTTGGAGGGCGACAGTCGTCTTGATACGCAGTATTTT.

The chain couples TRBV6-2 or TRBV6-3 to TRBJ2-3; 7 positions match TRBD1. Germline assignment: CDR1 MNHEY and CDR2 SVGEGT. V was pared by 1 base and J by 4 bases, with 8 bases of the junction left unmatched. The CDR3 covers 16 residues. The chain's CDR3 is CASSYYRTGVSDTQYF. CDR3 bases: TGTGCCAGCAGTTACTACCGTACAGGGGTATCAGATACGCAGTATTTT.

A word on this clonotype: The junction and the germline gene differ at one end; a read error may be behind it. The V gene is TRBV7-9, the J gene TRBJ2-3; TRBD2 matches 11 bases. The germline V gene encodes CDR1 SEHNR and CDR2 FQNEAQ (reference sequence). This CDR3 is 16 amino acids long. CDR3 sequence reads: CAGSTASGGFADTQYF. The CDR3 DNA reads as TGTGCCGGCAGTACCGCTAGCGGGGGGTTCGCAGATACGCAGTATTTT. The full variable domain, rest sourced from reference TRBV7-9 and TRBJ2-3, is DTGVSQNPRHKITKRGQNVTFRCDPISEHNRLYWYRQTLGQGPEFLTYFQNEAQLEKSRLLSDRFSAERPKGSFSTLEIQRTEQGDSAMYLCAGSTASGGFADTQYFGPGTRLTVL.

This sequence joins TRBV11-2 and TRBJ2-3; D is undetermined. The CDR3 spans 14 residues. Deletions cut 0 bases from V and 12 bases from J, with 16 bases between. The germline V gene encodes CDR1 SGHAT and CDR2 FQNNGV. As DNA, the CDR3 is TGTGCCAGCAGCTTAGATTTTACAGCGCAGGCCCAGTATTTT. Amino acid sequence: CASSLDFTAQAQYF.

The rearrangement joins TRBV7-9 to TRBJ2-7, with 9 positions matching TRBD1. Germline V CDR1 and CDR2: SEHNR, FQNEAQ (reference sequence). This CDR3 comprises 13 residues. The V and J ends lost 4 bases and 6 bases, in that order; junction bases with no gene match: 4. CDR3 sequence reads: CASSSGQGTEQYF. In DNA form, the CDR3 reads TGTGCCAGCAGCTCGGGACAGGGAACCGAGCAGTACTTC. Based on the CDR3 plus reference TRBV7-9 and TRBJ2-7, the full variable domain is DTGVSQNPRHKITKRGQNVTFRCDPISEHNRLYWYRQTLGQGPEFLTYFQNEAQLEKSRLLSDRFSAERPKGSFSTLEIQRTEQGDSAMYLCASSSGQGTEQYFGPGTRLTVT.

The V gene is TRBV20-1, the J gene TRBJ1-5; 7 nucleotides match TRBD1. Trimming cost V 6 bases and J 4 bases; bases outside gene matches: 9. The CDR3 covers 14 residues. Germline V CDR1 and CDR2: DFQATT, SNEGSKA (reference sequence). The CDR3 sequence is CSAHIRGANQPQHF. CDR3 in DNA: TGCAGTGCCCACATCAGGGGGGCGAATCAGCCCCAGCATTTT.

This clonotype has only a few counts. The rearrangement links TRBV29-1 to TRBJ2-1; TRBD1 aligns across 11 bases. The CDR3 totals 12 residues. Trimming removed 7 bases from V and 6 bases from J; junction bases left unmatched: 2. Germline lookup yields CDR1 SQVTM and CDR2 ANQGSEA. CDR3 amino acids: CSAGTGGNEQFF. Written as DNA, the CDR3 is TGCAGCGCTGGGACAGGGGGCAATGAGCAGTTCTTC.

The rearrangement links TRBV21-1 to TRBJ2-3; no check of the table's D call, TRBD1, against the DNA was made. TRBV21-1 is termed a pseudogene. CDR3 length: 16 residues. The CDR3 sequence: CASGLEDRKKVDTRYF. Written as DNA, the CDR3 is TGTGCCAGCGGACTCGAAGACAGGAAGAAAGTAGATACGCGGTATTTT.

Comment on this clonotype: This may be a read error, as it is one base from a much larger clone. V and J are TRBV20-1 and TRBJ2-1; no reliable D call. With 6 bases removed from V and 1 base from J, the gap between germline ends came to 16 bases. The CDR3 length is 15 residues. Germline CDR1 is DFQATT and CDR2 is SNEGSKA (reference sequence). The CDR3 sequence is CSAEIGRRSYNEQFF. The CDR3 DNA reads as TGCAGTGCGGAGATAGGACGTAGATCCTACAATGAGCAGTTCTTC.

This chain uses TRBV29-1 with TRBJ2-5; perhaps TRBD1 as D (6 bases). V was trimmed by 4 bases and J by 4 bases, leaving 16 bases between them. This CDR3 is built from 14 residues. CDR1 and CDR2 from the germline V gene are SQVTM and ANQGSEA. The CDR3 coding sequence is TGCAGCGTTGGGAGCCTACAGGGTTTAGAGACCCAGTACTTC. Translated, it gives CSVGSLQGLETQYF.

V and J are TRBV10-3 and TRBJ1-5; TRBD1 might be the D (5 bases). The germline V gene has CDR1 ENHRY and CDR2 SYGVKD. The CDR3 extends over 14 amino acids. V was trimmed by 4 bases and J by 3 bases, leaving 10 bases between them. Written as DNA, the CDR3 is TGTGCCATCAGTGGAACAGGTGACAATCAGCCCCAGCATTTT. Protein: CAISGTGDNQPQHF.

V usage is TRBV7-9 and J usage is TRBJ2-2; D uncertain. The CDR3 extends over 17 amino acids. V lost 5 bases and J lost 1, with 17 bases in between. Per germline, CDR1 SEHNR and CDR2 FQNEAQ (reference sequence). The CDR3 sequence: CASSELPQGMNTGELFF. The CDR3 coding sequence is TGTGCCAGCAGCGAATTACCCCAAGGAATGAACACCGGGGAGCTGTTTTTT.

This clonotype was observed a few times. The V gene is TRBV4-3, the J gene TRBJ2-1; 10 bases agree with TRBD1. The CDR3 is 15 residues long. The V segment lost 1 base and the J segment 8 bases; nucleotides outside the gene matches: 5. Looked up from germline, CDR1 is LGHNA and CDR2 is YSLEER. The CDR3 DNA is TGCGCCAGCAGCCAAGGGACAGGGGGTTGGTATGAGCAGTTCTTC. Translating gives CASSQGTGGWYEQFF.

V usage is TRBV6-6 and J usage is TRBJ2-1, with 7 nucleotides matching TRBD1. J was trimmed by 2 bases and V by 8 bases; bases with no gene match: 6. The germline CDR1 and CDR2 sequences are MNHNY and SVGAGI (reference sequence). This CDR3 has 14 residues. The CDR3 bases are TGTGCCAGCCATGACAGGGTAACCTACAATGAGCAGTTCTTC. Encoded protein: CASHDRVTYNEQFF.

The chain is built from TRBV13 and TRBJ1-6; 7 nucleotides agree with TRBD1. Germline V gene sequence: CDR1 PRHDT, CDR2 FYEKMQ (reference sequence). The CDR3 runs 16 residues. Trimming took 0 bases from V and 4 from J; bases not matched to a gene: 3. CDR3: CASSLGEGAYNSPLHF. The CDR3 DNA is TGTGCCAGCAGCTTAGGCGAGGGGGCATATAATTCACCCCTCCACTTT.

The chain links TRBV5-6 to TRBJ2-1; no clear D. The CDR3 covers 13 residues. V shed 0 bases and J shed 5 bases, with 6 bases lying between them. The germline V gene has CDR1 SGHDT and CDR2 YYEEEE. The CDR3 spells CASSLGTHNEQFF. The CDR3 nucleotides read TGTGCCAGCAGCTTGGGCACCCACAATGAGCAGTTCTTC.

This clonotype has just a few counts. V is TRBV20-1 and J is TRBJ1-1; the D is unclear. CDR3 length: 12 residues. The ends were cut back, 0 bases at V and 4 bases at J, with 6 bases in the middle. Germline CDR1 reads DFQATT; CDR2 reads SNEGSKA (reference sequence). CDR3 in DNA: TGCAGTGCTAGAGATCTAAGCACTGAAGCTTTCTTT. It encodes CSARDLSTEAFF.

The rearrangement uses TRBV29-1 and TRBJ1-1, with 9 nucleotides matching TRBD1. The CDR3 is made up of 12 amino acids. Trimming took 7 bases from V and 4 from J; bases not matched to a gene: 4. In germline, CDR1 is SQVTM, CDR2 ANQGSEA. CDR3 amino acids: CSGDRERTEAFF. The CDR3 nucleotides are TGCAGCGGGGACAGGGAACGCACTGAAGCTTTCTTT.

This clonotype occurred a few times. The chain uses TRBV5-5 and TRBJ1-4; D perhaps matches TRBD1 (6 bases). V lost 5 bases and J 7 bases, leaving 18 bases between the germline ends. The CDR3 is 15 amino acids. The V gene's germline CDR1 is SGHKS and CDR2 YYEKEE (reference sequence). CDR3 protein: CASSLRDIALEKLFF. In DNA form, the CDR3 reads TGTGCCAGCAGTTTGCGGGACATTGCCCTTGAAAAACTGTTTTTT. Based on the CDR3 plus reference TRBV5-5 and TRBJ1-4, the full variable domain is DAGVTQSPTHLIKTRGQQVTLRCSPISGHKSVSWYQQVLGQGPQFIFQYYEKEERGRGNFPDRFSARQFPNYSSELNVNALLLGDSALYLCASSLRDIALEKLFFGSGTQLSVL.

This clonotype was detected only once. The chain uses TRBV29-1 and TRBJ1-4, with 8 bases matching TRBD1. The V gene's germline CDR1 is SQVTM and CDR2 ANQGSEA. After removal of 6 bases from V and 5 bases from J, the junction contained 5 bases not matched to a gene. This CDR3 has 13 residues. CDR3 loop: CSVLGQENEKLFF. The CDR3 nucleotides are TGCAGCGTCCTGGGACAGGAGAATGAAAAACTGTTTTTT.

The rearrangement uses TRBV12-3 or TRBV12-4 and TRBJ1-5; TRBD1 might be the D (5 bases). V was cut by 8 bases and J by 6 bases, with 14 bases left in between. The CDR3 is 13 residues long. The CDR3: CASHIGGIQPQHF. The CDR3 bases are TGTGCCAGCCATATCGGGGGTATTCAGCCCCAGCATTTT.